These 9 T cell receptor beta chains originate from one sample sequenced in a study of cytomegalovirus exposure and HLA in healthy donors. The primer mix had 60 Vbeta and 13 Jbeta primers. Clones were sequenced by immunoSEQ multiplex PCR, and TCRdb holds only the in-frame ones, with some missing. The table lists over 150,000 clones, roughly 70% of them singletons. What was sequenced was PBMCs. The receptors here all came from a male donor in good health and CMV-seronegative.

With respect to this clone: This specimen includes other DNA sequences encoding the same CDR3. As DNA, the CDR3 is TGTGCCAGCAGTGGTAGCAATAGCAATCAGCCCCAGCATTTT. This gives the protein CASSGSNSNQPQHF. The rearrangement joins TRBV2 to TRBJ1-5; D is ambiguous. This CDR3 is 14 amino acids long. The germline V gene encodes CDR1 SNHLY and CDR2 FYNNEI. Trimming took 4 bases from V and 0 from J, leaving 7 bases between them.

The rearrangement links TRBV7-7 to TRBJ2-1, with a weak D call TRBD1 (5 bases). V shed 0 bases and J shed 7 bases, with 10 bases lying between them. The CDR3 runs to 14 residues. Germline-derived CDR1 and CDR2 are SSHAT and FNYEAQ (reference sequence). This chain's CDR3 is CASSLAGHGNEQFF. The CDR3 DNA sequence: TGTGCCAGCAGCTTAGCGGGGCATGGGAATGAGCAGTTCTTC.

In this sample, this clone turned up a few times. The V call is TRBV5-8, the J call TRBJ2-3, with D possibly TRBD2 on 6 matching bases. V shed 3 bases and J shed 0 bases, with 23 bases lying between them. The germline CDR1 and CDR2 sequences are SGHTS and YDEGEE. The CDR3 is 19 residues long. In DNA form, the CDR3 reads TGTGCCAGCAGCTCGGGGGTGTCCCCGGGCGGAACTAGCACAGATACGCAGTATTTT. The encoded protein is CASSSGVSPGGTSTDTQYF.

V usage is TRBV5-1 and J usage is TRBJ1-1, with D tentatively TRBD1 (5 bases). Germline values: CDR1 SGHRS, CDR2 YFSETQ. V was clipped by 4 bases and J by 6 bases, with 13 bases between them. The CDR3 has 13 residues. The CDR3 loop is CASSGGTWAEAFF. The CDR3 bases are TGCGCCAGCAGCGGGGGGACTTGGGCTGAAGCTTTCTTT.

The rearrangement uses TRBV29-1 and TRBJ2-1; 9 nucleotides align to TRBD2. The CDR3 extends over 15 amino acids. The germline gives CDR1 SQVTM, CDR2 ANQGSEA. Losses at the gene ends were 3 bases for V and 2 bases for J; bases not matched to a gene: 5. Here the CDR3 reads CSVDSSGRAYNEQFF. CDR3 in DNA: TGCAGCGTTGATAGTAGCGGGAGAGCCTACAATGAGCAGTTCTTC.

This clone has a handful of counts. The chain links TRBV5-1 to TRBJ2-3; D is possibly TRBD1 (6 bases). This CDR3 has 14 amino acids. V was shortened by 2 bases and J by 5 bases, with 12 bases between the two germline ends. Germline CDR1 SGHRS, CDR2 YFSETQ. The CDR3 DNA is TGCGCCAGCAGCTTCGTGGGGGCGGGAGATACGCAGTATTTT. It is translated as CASSFVGAGDTQYF.

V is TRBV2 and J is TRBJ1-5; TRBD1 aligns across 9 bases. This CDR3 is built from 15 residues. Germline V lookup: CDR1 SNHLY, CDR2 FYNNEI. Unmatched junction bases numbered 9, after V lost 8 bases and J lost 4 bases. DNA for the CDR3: TGTGCCAGCTTGCGGGACAGGGTGATTAATCAGCCCCAGCATTTT. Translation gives CASLRDRVINQPQHF.

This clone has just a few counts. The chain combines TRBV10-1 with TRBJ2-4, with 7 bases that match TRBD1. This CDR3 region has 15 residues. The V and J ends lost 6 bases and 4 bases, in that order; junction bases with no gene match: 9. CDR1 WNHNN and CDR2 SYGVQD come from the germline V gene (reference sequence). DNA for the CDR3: TGCGCCAGCAGCCCACGGACAGGAGTTAAAAACATTCAGTACTTC. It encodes CASSPRTGVKNIQYF.

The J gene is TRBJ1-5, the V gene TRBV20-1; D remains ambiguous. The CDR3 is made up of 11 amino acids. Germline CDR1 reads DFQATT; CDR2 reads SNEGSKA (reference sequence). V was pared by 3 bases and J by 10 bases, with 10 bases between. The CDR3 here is CSASGGLPQHF. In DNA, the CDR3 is TGCAGTGCTAGTGGAGGCCTCCCCCAGCATTTT.